Listed below are T cell receptor beta chains from one sample, sequenced in a study of radiotherapy plus CTLA-4 blockade in lung cancer. Libraries were prepared by immunoSEQ multiplex PCR; TCRdb keeps only in-frame clonotypes and omits some of them. The sample lists about 110,000 clones, 70% to 85% seen once, with 3.3% in the top ten. The sample here was peripheral blood, taken from a patient treated with radiotherapy plus ipilimumab. The receptors were gathered from a human donor with non-small cell lung cancer that progressed on radiotherapy plus ipilimumab. Some clones in this sample may be carry-over from other donors' samples. Each CDR3 is given with its conserved first and last residue. A D gene is named only where the DNA matches it firmly. Not all rows give a size; the values are once, few, many and, for expanded clones, a class.

d_call,j_call,clone_size,v_call,cdr3_aa,cdr3_nt
.,TRBJ2-3,.,TRBV10-3,CAISESIQADTQYF,TGTGCCATCAGTGAGTCGATCCAGGCGGATACGCAGTATTTT
TRBD1,TRBJ2-1,.,TRBV18,CASSERTGGNNEQFF,TGTGCCAGCTCAGAACGGACAGGGGGTAACAATGAGCAGTTCTTC
.,TRBJ2-2,.,TRBV19,CASSRGREVGELFF,TGTGCCAGTAGTAGGGGCAGGGAGGTCGGGGAGCTGTTTTTT
.,TRBJ1-6,.,TRBV5-4,CASSFRGPDSPLHF,TGTGCCAGCAGCTTTCGGGGGCCGGATTCACCCCTCCACTTT
.,TRBJ2-5,.,TRBV7-2,CASSFPSQETQYF,TGTGCCAGCAGCTTCCCATCTCAAGAGACCCAGTACTTC
.,TRBJ2-6,.,TRBV11-2,CASSPRFFGANVLTF,TGTGCCAGCAGCCCACGGTTTTTTGGGGCCAACGTCCTGACTTTC
.,TRBJ1-6,.,TRBV19,CASSITVSGSPLHF,TGTGCCAGTAGCATTACAGTTTCGGGATCACCCCTCCACTTT
.,TRBJ2-7,.,TRBV7-8,CASSLGPYSEQYF,TGTGCCAGCAGCTTGGGTCCCTACTCCGAGCAGTACTTC
.,TRBJ1-6,.,TRBV9,CASSVARRGDSPLHF,TGTGCCAGCAGCGTAGCCCGCAGAGGGGATTCACCCCTCCACTTT
TRBD1,TRBJ2-7,.,TRBV5-4,CASSTRNRGATYEQYF,TGTGCCAGCAGCACAAGGAACAGGGGCGCCACCTACGAGCAGTACTTC
TRBD2,TRBJ2-1,.,TRBV27,CASSLRLAGGTYNEQFF,TGTGCCAGCAGTTTGCGACTAGCGGGGGGGACCTACAATGAGCAGTTCTTC
.,TRBJ1-2,.,TRBV7-2,CASSLEYDNYGYTF,TGTGCCAGCAGCTTAGAGTACGACAACTATGGCTACACCTTC
TRBD1,TRBJ1-1,.,TRBV2,CASRYLTGESAEAFF,TGTGCCAGCAGATACTTGACAGGGGAATCAGCTGAAGCTTTCTTT
TRBD2,TRBJ2-1,.,TRBV6-5,CASSYAGGYNEQFF,TGTGCCAGCAGTTACGCGGGGGGATACAATGAGCAGTTCTTC
.,TRBJ2-2,.,TRBV11-3,CASSPGGRSGELFF,TGTGCCAGCAGCCCCGGGGGAAGGTCCGGGGAGCTGTTTTTT
.,TRBJ1-1,few,TRBV15,CATSRDRRGEAFF,TGTGCCACCAGCAGAGATCGCCGGGGTGAAGCTTTCTTT
.,TRBJ2-3,.,TRBV11-2,CASSSTAPGAGWNTQYF,TGTGCCAGCAGCTCAACGGCCCCAGGGGCGGGGTGGAATACGCAGTATTTT
TRBD1,TRBJ2-1,.,TRBV7-3,CASGRDRESNEQFF,TGTGCCAGCGGCCGGGACAGGGAGTCCAATGAGCAGTTCTTC
.,TRBJ2-5,few,TRBV7-9,CASVSGLQETQYF,TGTGCCAGCGTCTCCGGGCTACAAGAGACCCAGTACTTC
.,TRBJ1-5,.,TRBV29-1,CSVEVGPNQPQHF,TGCAGCGTTGAGGTAGGGCCCAATCAGCCCCAGCATTTT
TRBD1,TRBJ1-1,.,TRBV27,CASSMTGGRWTEAFF,TGTGCCAGCAGTATGACAGGGGGGAGATGGACTGAAGCTTTCTTT
.,TRBJ1-5,.,TRBV2,CASKADSNQPQHF,TGTGCCAGCAAGGCAGATAGCAATCAGCCCCAGCATTTT
TRBD1,TRBJ1-3,.,TRBV6-5,CASSKSGGFGNTIYF,TGTGCCAGCAGTAAATCAGGGGGCTTTGGAAACACCATATATTTT
.,TRBJ1-5,.,TRBV5-4,CASSGGWEQPQHF,TGTGCCAGCAGCGGGGGGTGGGAACAGCCCCAGCATTTT
TRBD1,TRBJ1-6,.,TRBV5-1,CASSWDSNSPLHF,TGCGCCAGCAGCTGGGACAGTAATTCACCCCTCCACTTT
.,TRBJ2-2,.,TRBV5-1,CASTLWRGSTGELFF,TGCGCCAGCACCTTATGGCGGGGCAGCACCGGGGAGCTGTTTTTT
.,TRBJ2-7,.,TRBV5-1,CASRPVGGSSYEQYF,TGCGCCAGCAGGCCGGTTGGGGGAAGCTCCTACGAGCAGTACTTC
.,TRBJ1-6,.,TRBV7-8,CASSLAGLPSPLHF,TGTGCCAGCAGCTTAGCTGGCCTACCCTCACCCCTCCACTTT
.,TRBJ2-2,.,TRBV29-1,CSVEGVGGELFF,TGCAGCGTTGAAGGGGTTGGCGGGGAGCTGTTTTTT
TRBD1,TRBJ1-5,.,TRBV15,CATSRDRGQTNSNQPQHF,TGTGCCACCAGCAGAGATCGGGGACAGACAAATAGCAATCAGCCCCAGCATTTT
.,TRBJ1-1,few,TRBV27,CASSLSGYTEAFF,TGTGCCAGCAGTTTATCAGGGTACACTGAAGCTTTCTTT
.,TRBJ2-6,.,TRBV9,CASSIRGASGANVLTF,TGTGCCAGCAGCATCCGGGGAGCCTCTGGGGCCAACGTCCTGACTTTC
.,TRBJ1-6,few,TRBV7-3,CASSLTVEGEWGSYNSPLHF,TGTGCCAGCAGCTTAACGGTAGAGGGGGAATGGGGCTCCTATAATTCACCCCTCCACTTT
TRBD1,TRBJ1-3,.,TRBV4-3,CASSQDGRQGLTIYF,TGCGCCAGCAGCCAAGATGGTCGACAGGGATTAACCATATATTTT
TRBD1,TRBJ2-4,.,TRBV6-1,CASTPTGSLIQYF,TGTGCCAGTACACCGACAGGGTCTCTCATTCAGTACTTC
.,TRBJ2-1,few,TRBV18,CASSPRGGGYNEQFF,TGTGCCAGCTCACCACGCGGCGGAGGGTACAATGAGCAGTTCTTC
.,TRBJ2-5,.,TRBV7-7,CASSPGNQETQYF,TGTGCTAGCAGCCCCGGGAATCAAGAGACCCAGTACTTC
.,TRBJ1-2,once,TRBV28,CASRPYLQGYYGYTF,TGTGCCAGCAGACCTTATTTACAGGGATACTATGGCTACACCTTC
TRBD1,TRBJ1-6,.,TRBV15,CATSRYRTGQYNSPLHF,TGTGCCACCAGCAGATACCGGACAGGGCAATATAATTCACCCCTCCACTTT
.,TRBJ2-7,few,TRBV6-5,CASSYSGSFPYEQYF,TGTGCCAGCAGTTACTCGGGCAGCTTTCCCTACGAGCAGTACTTC
TRBD2,TRBJ2-7,once,TRBV29-1,CSVVSSGVYEQYF,TGCAGCGTTGTTTCTAGCGGGGTCTACGAGCAGTACTTC